This T cell receptor beta chain was profiled in a study of technical replicates of blood from four donors. The assay was immunoSEQ multiplex PCR, and TCRdb's table has in-frame clones only and misses some. The sample includes about 88,000 clones, just under 95% of them seen just once. This CDR3 comprises 16 residues. The V and J ends lost 4 bases and 7 bases, in that order; junction bases with no gene match: 12. Germline CDR1 is SGHRS and CDR2 is YFSETQ. Sequenced input: T cells isolated from PBMCs. This clonotype was obtained from a human donor in good health. V is TRBV5-1 and J is TRBJ2-5; 11 nucleotides match TRBD1. The CDR3 coding sequence is TGCGCCAGCAGCCCGAGGACAGGGGGCAATGAAGTGACCCAGTACTTC. It is translated as CASSPRTGGNEVTQYF.